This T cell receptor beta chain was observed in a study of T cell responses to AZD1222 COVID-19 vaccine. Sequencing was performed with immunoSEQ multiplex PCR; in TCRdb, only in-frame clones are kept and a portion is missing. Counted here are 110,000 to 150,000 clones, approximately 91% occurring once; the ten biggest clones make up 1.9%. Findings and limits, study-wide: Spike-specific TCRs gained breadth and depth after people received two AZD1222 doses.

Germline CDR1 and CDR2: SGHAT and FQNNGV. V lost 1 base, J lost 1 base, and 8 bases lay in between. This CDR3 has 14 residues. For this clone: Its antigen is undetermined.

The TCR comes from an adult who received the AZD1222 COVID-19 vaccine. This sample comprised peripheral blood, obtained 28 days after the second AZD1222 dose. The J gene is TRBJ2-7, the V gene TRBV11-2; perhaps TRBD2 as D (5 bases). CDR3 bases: TGTGCCAGCAGCTTAGTTCGGGGTTCCTACGAGCAGTACTTC. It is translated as CASSLVRGSYEQYF.